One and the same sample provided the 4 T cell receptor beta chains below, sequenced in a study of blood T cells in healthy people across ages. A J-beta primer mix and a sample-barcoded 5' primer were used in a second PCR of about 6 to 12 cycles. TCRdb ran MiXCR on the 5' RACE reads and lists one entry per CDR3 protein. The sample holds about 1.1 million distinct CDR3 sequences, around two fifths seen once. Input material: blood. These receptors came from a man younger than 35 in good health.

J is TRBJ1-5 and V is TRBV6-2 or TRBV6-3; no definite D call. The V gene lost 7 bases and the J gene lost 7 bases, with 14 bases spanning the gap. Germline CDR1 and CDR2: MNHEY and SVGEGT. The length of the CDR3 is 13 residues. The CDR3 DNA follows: TGTGCCAGCACGGACCGGGCCCGACAGCCCCAGCATTTT. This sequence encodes CASTDRARQPQHF.

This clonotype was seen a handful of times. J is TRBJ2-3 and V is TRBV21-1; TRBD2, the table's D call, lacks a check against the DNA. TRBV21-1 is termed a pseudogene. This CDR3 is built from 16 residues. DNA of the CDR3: TGTGCCAGCATACTTTTAGCGGGTTCTAGCACAGATACGCAGTATTTT. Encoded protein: CASILLAGSSTDTQYF.

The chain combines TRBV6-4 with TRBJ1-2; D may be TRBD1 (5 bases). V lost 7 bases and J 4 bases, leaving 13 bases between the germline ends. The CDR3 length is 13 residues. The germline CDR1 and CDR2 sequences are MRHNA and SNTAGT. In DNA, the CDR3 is TGTGCCAGCATTCGGTTTCAGGGCTATGGCTACACCTTC. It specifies CASIRFQGYGYTF.

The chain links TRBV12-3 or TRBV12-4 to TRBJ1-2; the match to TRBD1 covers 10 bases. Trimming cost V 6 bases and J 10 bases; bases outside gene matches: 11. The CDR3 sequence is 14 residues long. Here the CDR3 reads CASRRQGARPAYTF. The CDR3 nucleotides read TGTGCCAGCAGGAGACAGGGGGCCCGCCCTGCCTACACCTTC.